The 10 T cell receptor beta chains in this list originate from one sample, sequenced in a study of T cells in Graves' hyperthyroidism and ophthalmopathy. Researchers took RNA transcripts and amplified the TCR beta CDR3 regions from them. The TCR CDR3 first-round RT-PCR relied on the HTBI primer set. TCRdb re-called the multiplex PCR reads with MiXCR, one entry per CDR3 protein. The sample comprises some 350,000 distinct CDR3 sequences, more than 20% of which are singletons, and roughly 70% rests with the top ten. Source material: blood. The origin of the receptors is a man between 50 and 59 years old with Graves' hyperthyroidism.

The V gene is TRBV2, the J gene TRBJ2-4; TRBD1 aligns across 10 bases. Germline CDR1 reads SNHLY; CDR2 reads FYNNEI. The CDR3 sequence is 14 residues long. With V trimmed by 9 bases and J by 6 bases, 8 bases remained unmatched. This CDR3 reads CASRRTGGVNIQYF. CDR3 nucleotides: TGTGCCAGTAGAAGGACAGGGGGGGTAAACATTCAGTACTTC.

The V gene is TRBV6-1, the J gene TRBJ2-2; TRBD2 matches 9 bases. The CDR3 covers 14 residues. The V segment lost 6 bases and the J segment 5 bases; nucleotides outside the gene matches: 4. In germline, CDR1 is MNHNS, CDR2 SASEGT. In DNA form, the CDR3 reads TGTGCCAGCAGAGTTGCGGGAGGGACCGGGGAGCTGTTTTTT. It is translated as CASRVAGGTGELFF.

The rearrangement links TRBV11-3 to TRBJ2-2; no reliable D call. Germline values: CDR1 SGHNT, CDR2 YENEEA. Trimming took off 5 bases at V and 9 bases at J, with 13 bases between the two ends. The CDR3 runs 13 residues. The CDR3 region is CASSRTGSRELFF. CDR3 in DNA: TGTGCCAGCAGCCGCACGGGCAGCAGGGAGCTGTTTTTT.

The chain carries TRBV12-3 or TRBV12-4 and TRBJ2-1; weak D call: TRBD2 (5 bases). CDR3 length equals 16 residues. The ends were cut back, 7 bases at V and 6 bases at J, with 22 bases in the middle. For the CDR3, the DNA is TGTGCCAGCACCCCCGGGCGGGCTCGGCGGTTCAATGAGCAGTTCTTC. Translated: CASTPGRARRFNEQFF.

This clonotype occurred many times. The V and J genes are TRBV11-3 and TRBJ2-1; D may be TRBD2 (6 bases). Trimming removed 3 bases at V and 9 bases at J, with 6 bases between. CDR3 length equals 11 residues. Germline values: CDR1 SGHNT, CDR2 YENEEA. CDR3 in amino acids: CASSLEGEQFF. In DNA, the CDR3 is TGTGCCAGCAGCTTGGAGGGTGAGCAGTTCTTC.

Concerning this clonotype: With a much larger clone just one base away, this may be a read error. This chain joins TRBV6-2 or TRBV6-3 and TRBJ2-5; 7 nucleotides agree with TRBD2. J was trimmed by 7 bases and V by 8 bases; bases with no gene match: 7. The CDR3 runs 12 residues. CDR1 is MNHEY and CDR2 is SVGEGT in the germline V gene. This chain's CDR3 is CASREAPGTQYF. The CDR3 region has the DNA TGTGCCAGCCGGGAGGCCCCAGGGACCCAGTACTTC.

This clonotype was detected ten times or more. The genes are TRBV6-1 and TRBJ2-2; 9 positions match TRBD2. The germline gives CDR1 MNHNS, CDR2 SASEGT. V was pared by 8 bases and J by 0 bases, with 4 bases of the junction left unmatched. The CDR3 consists of 15 residues. The CDR3 coding sequence is TGTGCCAGCCGGATAGCGGGGGCGAACACCGGGGAGCTGTTTTTT. Protein: CASRIAGANTGELFF.

This chain joins TRBV6-1 and TRBJ1-1, with 9 bases that match TRBD1. The CDR3 consists of 14 residues. Germline-derived CDR1 and CDR2 are MNHNS and SASEGT. The J segment lost 3 bases and the V segment lost 6 bases, leaving 5 bases of the junction unmatched. CDR3 bases: TGTGCCAGCAGCCGGACAGGGGTCGACACTGAAGCTTTCTTT. Its translation: CASSRTGVDTEAFF.

This clonotype was seen ten or more times. This rearrangement joins TRBV28 to TRBJ2-7, with D hard to call. V was cut by 6 bases and J by 3 bases, with 9 bases left in between. The CDR3 sequence is 12 residues long. Germline CDR1 reads MDHEN; CDR2 reads SYDVKM. The CDR3: CASSLRIYEQYF. The DNA of the CDR3 is TGTGCCAGCAGCCTCCGGATCTACGAGCAGTACTTC.

This clonotype showed up just a few times. The J gene is TRBJ2-6, the V gene TRBV28, with D perhaps TRBD2 (6 bases). CDR1 is MDHEN, CDR2 SYDVKM, per germline. This CDR3 has 15 residues. V lost 6 bases, J lost 0 bases, and 9 bases lay in between. For the CDR3, the DNA is TGTGCCAGCAGGGGAGGAGCCTCTGGGGCCAACGTCCTGACTTTC. Its protein is CASRGGASGANVLTF.